These T cell receptor beta chains were read from a single sample in a study of T cells in localized non-small cell lung cancer. Produced via immunoSEQ multiplex PCR; TCRdb's table is partial and in-frame only. Seen here are tens of thousands of clones, about 89% observed once, and the top ten hold around 2.9%. Sequences were derived from peripheral blood, sampled before any cancer treatment. These receptors were collected from a female donor older than 55 with stage I lung adenocarcinoma. Each CDR3 is given with its conserved first and last residue. D genes are given only for firm matches. The listing skips clone size in some rows; elsewhere it reads once, few, many or a size class.

d_gene	v_gene	j_gene	abundance	CDR3nt	CDR3aa
TRBD2	TRBV28	TRBJ2-5	once	TGTGCCAGCAGTTTTATCAGCGGGATAGAGACCCAGTACTTC	CASSFISGIETQYF
-	TRBV7-9	TRBJ2-1	once	TGTGCCAGCAGCTTAGGGACAGACGAGCAGTTCTTC	CASSLGTDEQFF
-	TRBV4-2	TRBJ2-7	-	TGTGCCAGCAGCCAAGACTGGAGTAGCGGCTACGAGCAGTACTTC	CASSQDWSSGYEQYF
TRBD1	TRBV19	TRBJ2-4	-	TGTGCCAGTAGCAAAGGGGGCCTTGGAGGTACAGCCAAAAACATTCAGTACTTC	CASSKGGLGGTAKNIQYF
TRBD1	TRBV5-1	TRBJ1-1	-	TGCGCCAGCAGCACCGGACAGGAGAACACTGAAGCTTTCTTT	CASSTGQENTEAFF
-	TRBV5-7	TRBJ1-1	-	TGTGCCAGCAGCTTGGTATCAGGGGAGGCTGAAGCTTTCTTT	CASSLVSGEAEAFF
-	TRBV5-1	TRBJ2-3	once	TGCGCCAGCAGCTTGCAGGGTGAAGATACGCAGTATTTT	CASSLQGEDTQYF
TRBD1	TRBV5-1	TRBJ1-2	-	TGCGCCAGCAGACCGGGACAGGGAGTCTATGGCTACACCTTC	CASRPGQGVYGYTF
TRBD2	TRBV6-6	TRBJ2-7	-	TGTGCCAGCAGCCAACCCCTAGCGGGAACGCGACGGTACTTC	CASSQPLAGTRRYF
-	TRBV11-2	TRBJ2-3	-	TGTGCCAGCAGCTTAGGGGGCGGAACTAGCACAGATACGCAGTATTTT	CASSLGGGTSTDTQYF
-	TRBV7-3	TRBJ2-7	-	TGTGCCAGCAGCGGGGGGGCCACCCACTACGAGCAGTACTTC	CASSGGATHYEQYF
TRBD2	TRBV5-4	TRBJ2-1	-	TGTGCCAGCAGCTTGAAGGCGCGGGAGGGTTACAATGAGCAGTTCTTC	CASSLKAREGYNEQFF
-	TRBV4-2	TRBJ1-4	-	TGTGCCAGCAGCCAAGACGGAGGGTCGGGTAATGAAAAACTGTTTTTT	CASSQDGGSGNEKLFF
-	TRBV25-1	TRBJ1-5	-	TGTGCCAGCAGTGGAGCCACAGGGACTCAGCCCCAGCATTTT	CASSGATGTQPQHF
-	TRBV5-6	TRBJ1-2	-	TGTGCCAGCAGCCAGCCGGGCAACTATGGCTACACCTTC	CASSQPGNYGYTF
TRBD1	TRBV7-8	TRBJ1-1	-	TGTGCCAGCAGCCGACAGGGAAGGGACACTGAAGCTTTCTTT	CASSRQGRDTEAFF
-	TRBV6-1	TRBJ2-7	-	TGTGCCAGCAGTGCTGCGGGACATCACTCCTACGAGCAGTACTTC	CASSAAGHHSYEQYF
TRBD1	TRBV9	TRBJ2-5	-	TGTGCCAGCAGCGCCCGATGGGACAGGGGAGAGACCCAGTACTTC	CASSARWDRGETQYF
TRBD2	TRBV11-2	TRBJ2-3	-	TGTGCCAGCAGCTCGCCAGCGGGAGGGAGCACAGATACGCAGTATTTT	CASSSPAGGSTDTQYF
TRBD1	TRBV6-6	TRBJ2-3	-	TGTGCCAGCAGCCCCGGACAGGGACCAGATACGCAGTATTTT	CASSPGQGPDTQYF
TRBD1	TRBV30	TRBJ1-2	-	TGTGCCTGGAGTGGACAGGGACCCATCTATGGCTACACCTTC	CAWSGQGPIYGYTF
-	TRBV2	TRBJ2-6	once	TGTGCCAGCAGTGAAGAGGGGTCTGGGGCCAACGTCCTGACTTTC	CASSEEGSGANVLTF
-	TRBV20-1	TRBJ2-7	few	TGCAGTGCCGGGACCTACGAGCAGTACTTC	CSAGTYEQYF
-	TRBV5-4	TRBJ2-3	-	TGTGCCAGCAGCTTAAGCCAGGGTGCAGATACGCAGTATTTT	CASSLSQGADTQYF
TRBD1	TRBV18	TRBJ2-3	-	TGTGCCAGCTCACCCCGGGACAGAGGCACAGATACGCAGTATTTT	CASSPRDRGTDTQYF
-	TRBV6-1	TRBJ2-7	-	TGTGCCAGCAGTGAAGCGATGGGCCAGGGCTACGAGCAGTACTTC	CASSEAMGQGYEQYF
-	TRBV5-1	TRBJ2-5	-	TGCGCCAGCAGCTTTGGGGTGGGAGAGACCCAGTACTTC	CASSFGVGETQYF
-	TRBV10-3	TRBJ2-7	-	TGTGCCATCAGTGTATTTGAATCCTACGAGCAGTACTTC	CAISVFESYEQYF
TRBD2	TRBV18	TRBJ2-2	-	TGTGCCAGCTCACCCTCCCTAGCGGGAGCGAACACCGGGGAGCTGTTTTTT	CASSPSLAGANTGELFF
-	TRBV4-1	TRBJ2-1	-	TGCGCCAGCAGCCAGAGGGCGAATGAGCAGTTCTTC	CASSQRANEQFF
-	TRBV6-5	TRBJ1-2	-	TGTGCCAGCAGCCCCACAGGCACCTATGGCTACACCTTC	CASSPTGTYGYTF
-	TRBV6-1	TRBJ2-7	-	TGTGCCAGCAGAGGGCAACACCCGACAGGACAGTACTTC	CASRGQHPTGQYF
-	TRBV5-6	TRBJ2-7	-	TGTGCCAGCAGCTTGGGATACGAGCAGTACTTC	CASSLGYEQYF
-	TRBV5-8	TRBJ2-5	-	TGTGCCAGCAGCTTGAGGCTTCTTGGGTCAGAGACCCAGTACTTC	CASSLRLLGSETQYF
-	TRBV7-2	TRBJ2-1	-	TGTGCCAGCAGAGCCCCCGGGACGGGGAGCTCCTACAATGAGCAGTTCTTC	CASRAPGTGSSYNEQFF
TRBD2	TRBV6-6	TRBJ2-7	-	TGTGCCAGCAGCTACAGACTAGCGGAGGACGAGCAGTACTTC	CASSYRLAEDEQYF
-	TRBV9	TRBJ2-3	-	TGTGCCAGCAGCCCCCGCGGAACCACAGATACGCAGTATTTT	CASSPRGTTDTQYF
TRBD2	TRBV5-4	TRBJ2-2	-	TGTGCCAGCAGCCCGCGACTAGCGTCGGGGACCGGGGAGCTGTTTTTT	CASSPRLASGTGELFF
TRBD1	TRBV4-3	TRBJ1-3	-	TGCGCCAGCAGCCGGGACAGGGGAAACACCATATATTTT	CASSRDRGNTIYF
-	TRBV30	TRBJ2-3	-	TGTGCCTGGAGTGTACAACTTAGGGACGTTGGAGGCACAGATACGCAGTATTTT	CAWSVQLRDVGGTDTQYF
-	TRBV7-9	TRBJ1-2	few	TGTGCCAGCAGTCGGGACACCAACTATGGCTACACCTTC	CASSRDTNYGYTF
TRBD1	TRBV10-3	TRBJ1-3	-	TGTGCCATCAGTGAGACAGGGGACGTCTCTGGAAACACCATATATTTT	CAISETGDVSGNTIYF
-	TRBV6-5	TRBJ2-1	-	TGTGCCAGCAGTACCGGACTCTTCGGTGAGCAGTTCTTC	CASSTGLFGEQFF
-	TRBV28	TRBJ2-3	-	TGTGCCAGCAGCCGTGCGGGTGGAACTAGGTTTAGCACAGATACGCAGTATTTT	CASSRAGGTRFSTDTQYF
-	TRBV2	TRBJ1-1	-	TGTGCCAGCAGTCTTCTCTGGGCTTTCTTT	CASSLLWAFF